This TCR beta chain stems from a study of shared clonotypes between healthy human individuals. The protocol was immunoSEQ multiplex PCR, while the TCRdb copy is restricted to in-frame clones and leaves out a portion. The table includes more than 400,000 clones, almost 97% detected once. This CDR3 has 12 residues. The germline gives CDR1 KGHSH, CDR2 LQKENI. V lost 5 bases, J lost 4 bases, and 0 bases stayed unmatched. Material: naive CD4+ T cells sorted from blood. Noted subset: CD45RA+ positively selected. The J gene is TRBJ2-7, the V gene TRBV18, with TRBD2 matching 9 bases. This receptor was identified in a woman aged 25 to 39 in good health. CDR3 coding DNA: TGTGCCAGCTCAGGACTAGCGTACGAGCAGTACTTC. Its translation is CASSGLAYEQYF.